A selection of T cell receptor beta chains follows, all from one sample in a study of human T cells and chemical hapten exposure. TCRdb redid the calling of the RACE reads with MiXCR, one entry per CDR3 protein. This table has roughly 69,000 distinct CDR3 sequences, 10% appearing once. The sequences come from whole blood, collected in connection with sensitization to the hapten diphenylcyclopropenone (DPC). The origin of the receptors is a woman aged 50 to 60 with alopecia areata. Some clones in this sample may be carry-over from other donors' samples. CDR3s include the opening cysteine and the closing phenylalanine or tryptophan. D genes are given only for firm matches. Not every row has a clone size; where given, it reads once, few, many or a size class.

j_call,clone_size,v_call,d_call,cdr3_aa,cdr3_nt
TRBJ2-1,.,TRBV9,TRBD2,CANSPSGPIYNEQFF,TGTGCCAACAGCCCTAGCGGACCAATCTACAATGAGCAGTTCTTC
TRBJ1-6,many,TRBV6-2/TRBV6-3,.,CASGHSPLHF,TGTGCCAGCGGGCATTCACCCCTCCACTTT
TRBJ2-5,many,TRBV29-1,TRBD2,CSATSGSAETQYF,TGCAGCGCAACTAGCGGGAGCGCGGAGACCCAGTACTTC
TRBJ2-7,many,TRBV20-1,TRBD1,CSAPGQGWEQYF,TGCAGTGCTCCAGGACAGGGATGGGAGCAGTACTTC
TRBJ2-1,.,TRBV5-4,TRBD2,CASSTKREKPYNEQFF,TGTGCCAGCAGCACGAAGCGGGAAAAACCCTACAATGAGCAGTTCTTC
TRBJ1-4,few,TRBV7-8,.,CASSFGGQMANEKLFF,TGTGCCAGCAGCTTTGGGGGCCAGATGGCTAATGAAAAACTGTTTTTT
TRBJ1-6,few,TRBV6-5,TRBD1,CASSSPGQGQSPLHF,TGTGCCAGCAGCTCCCCGGGACAGGGACAGTCACCCCTCCACTTT
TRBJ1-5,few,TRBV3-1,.,CASSQGFSDQPQHF,TGTGCCAGCAGCCAGGGATTCAGTGATCAGCCCCAGCATTTT
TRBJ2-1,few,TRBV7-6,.,CASSLARTAYNEQFF,TGTGCCAGCAGCTTAGCGAGGACAGCGTACAATGAGCAGTTCTTC
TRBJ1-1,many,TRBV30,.,CAWQRPGTLAFF,TGTGCCTGGCAGAGACCCGGGACCCTGGCTTTCTTT
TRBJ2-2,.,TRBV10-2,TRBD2,CASTLAVGELFF,TGCGCCAGTACACTAGCGGTCGGGGAGCTGTTTTTT
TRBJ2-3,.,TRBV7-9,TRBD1,CASGDPGQGADTQYF,TGTGCCAGCGGAGATCCGGGACAGGGGGCAGATACGCAGTATTTT
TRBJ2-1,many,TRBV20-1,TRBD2,CSASLAGSSKQFF,TGCAGTGCTAGTCTAGCGGGAAGTTCTAAGCAGTTCTTC
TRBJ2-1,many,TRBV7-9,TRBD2,CASSLTSGRYNEQFF,TGTGCCAGCAGCCTGACTAGCGGGAGATACAATGAGCAGTTCTTC
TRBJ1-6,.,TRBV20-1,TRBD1,CSARAGGYSSPLHF,TGCAGTGCTAGAGCAGGGGGCTACAGTTCACCCCTCCACTTT
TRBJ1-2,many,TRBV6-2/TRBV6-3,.,CASSYSRLGYTF,TGTGCCAGCAGTTACAGTCGATTGGGCTACACCTTC
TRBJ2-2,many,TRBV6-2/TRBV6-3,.,CASSYSTLGTGELFF,TGTGCCAGCAGTTACTCGACTCTCGGGACAGGGGAGCTGTTTTTT
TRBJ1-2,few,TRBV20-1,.,CSASAGNGYTF,TGCAGTGCTAGTGCGGGGAATGGCTACACCTTC
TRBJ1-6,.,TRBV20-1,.,CSALDSNSPLHF,TGCAGTGCTTTGGACAGTAATTCACCCCTCCACTTT
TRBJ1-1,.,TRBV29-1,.,CSVHGTVNTEAFF,TGCAGCGTTCACGGTACGGTGAACACTGAAGCTTTCTTT
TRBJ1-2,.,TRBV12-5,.,CASGLVSTGRNYGYTF,TGTGCTAGTGGTTTGGTCTCGACTGGGAGAAACTATGGCTACACCTTC
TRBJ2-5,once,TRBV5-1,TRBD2,CASSLQVAGEGETQYF,TGCGCCAGCAGCTTGCAGGTAGCGGGAGAGGGAGAGACCCAGTACTTC
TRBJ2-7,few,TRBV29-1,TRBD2,CSVKGLAAYEQYF,TGCAGCGTTAAAGGACTAGCGGCCTACGAGCAGTACTTC
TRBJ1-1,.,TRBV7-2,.,CASSLSGIGMNTEAFF,TGTGCCAGCAGCTTATCAGGGATAGGTATGAACACTGAAGCTTTCTTT
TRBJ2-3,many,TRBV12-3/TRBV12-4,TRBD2,CASILSGNPPDTQYF,TGTGCCAGCATCCTTAGCGGGAACCCCCCAGATACGCAGTATTTT
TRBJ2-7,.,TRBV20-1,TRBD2,CSAVPFRGGSYEQYF,TGCAGTGCTGTACCCTTTCGGGGGGGGTCCTACGAGCAGTACTTC
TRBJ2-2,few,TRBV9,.,CASSGHLTGNLVAGELFF,TGTGCCAGCAGCGGGCACCTAACAGGGAATTTAGTGGCCGGGGAGCTGTTTTTT
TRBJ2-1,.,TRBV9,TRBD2,CASSVAPLTSGSGEQFF,TGTGCCAGCAGCGTAGCCCCACTCACTAGCGGGAGCGGCGAGCAGTTCTTC
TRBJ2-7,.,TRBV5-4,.,CASSLAAGQDYEQYF,TGTGCCAGCAGCTTGGCGGCGGGACAAGATTACGAGCAGTACTTC
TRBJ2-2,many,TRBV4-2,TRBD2,CASSQDGGDTGELFF,TGTGCCAGCAGCCAAGATGGGGGGGACACCGGGGAGCTGTTTTTT
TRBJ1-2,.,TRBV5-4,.,CASSLAPRLLGYTF,TGTGCCAGCAGCTTGGCCCCACGGTTGCTCGGCTACACCTTC
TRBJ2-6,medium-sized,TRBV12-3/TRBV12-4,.,CASSSRRSSGANVLTF,TGTGCCAGCAGTTCCCGACGGTCCTCTGGGGCCAACGTCCTGACTTTC
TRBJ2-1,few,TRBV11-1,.,CASSLRTIDTEQFF,TGTGCCAGCAGCCTGAGGACCATCGACACTGAGCAGTTCTTC
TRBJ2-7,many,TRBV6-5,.,CASKGGPYEQYF,TGTGCCAGCAAAGGAGGCCCCTACGAGCAGTACTTC
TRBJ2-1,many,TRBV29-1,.,CSGGRTHYNEQFF,TGCAGCGGTGGTCGGACACACTACAATGAGCAGTTCTTC
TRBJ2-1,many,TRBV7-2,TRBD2,CASSPPGLATYNEQFF,TGTGCCAGCAGCCCCCCGGGACTAGCGACCTACAATGAGCAGTTCTTC
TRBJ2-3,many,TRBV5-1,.,CASSPSGVARLTDTQYF,TGCGCCAGCAGCCCCTCGGGGGTAGCGAGGCTCACAGATACGCAGTATTTT
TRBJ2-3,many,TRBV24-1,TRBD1,CATSDAERTGTSTDTQYF,TGTGCCACCAGTGATGCCGAGAGGACAGGGACTAGCACAGATACGCAGTATTTT
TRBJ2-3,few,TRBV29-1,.,CSVEVSERTDTQYF,TGCAGCGTTGAAGTCTCAGAACGCACAGATACGCAGTATTTT
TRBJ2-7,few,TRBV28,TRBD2,CASSLLSGRGYEQYF,TGTGCCAGCAGCCTTCTTAGCGGGAGAGGGTACGAGCAGTACTTC
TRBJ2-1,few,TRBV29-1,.,CSVEGRGNEQFF,TGCAGCGTTGAAGGGAGAGGGAATGAGCAGTTCTTC
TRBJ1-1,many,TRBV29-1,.,CSVDSREAFF,TGCAGCGTTGATTCCCGCGAAGCTTTCTTT
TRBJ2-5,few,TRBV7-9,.,CASSLEAGLQETQYF,TGTGCCAGCAGCTTAGAGGCAGGGCTCCAAGAGACCCAGTACTTC
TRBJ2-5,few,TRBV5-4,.,CASSSLPGGGGGETQYF,TGTGCCAGCAGCTCCCTGCCCGGGGGCGGAGGAGGAGAGACCCAGTACTTC
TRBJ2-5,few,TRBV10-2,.,CASCLGQLQETQYF,TGCGCCAGCTGCCTTGGACAGCTACAAGAGACCCAGTACTTC
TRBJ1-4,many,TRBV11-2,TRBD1,CASRLRDSPEKLFF,TGTGCCAGCAGGCTCCGGGACAGTCCTGAAAAACTGTTTTTT
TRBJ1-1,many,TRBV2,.,CASSEARAYTEAFF,TGTGCCAGCAGTGAAGCGAGGGCTTACACTGAAGCTTTCTTT
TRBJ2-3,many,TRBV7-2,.,CASSPPGTDTQYF,TGTGCCAGCAGCCCACCCGGGACAGATACGCAGTATTTT
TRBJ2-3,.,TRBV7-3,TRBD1,CASSSTGVDTQYF,TGTGCCAGCAGCTCTACAGGGGTGGATACGCAGTATTTT
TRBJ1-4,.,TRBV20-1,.,CSAQGLEKLFF,TGCAGTGCTCAGGGTTTAGAAAAACTGTTTTTT
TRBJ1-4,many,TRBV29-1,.,CSVAGTATNEKLFF,TGCAGCGTTGCTGGTACAGCAACTAATGAAAAACTGTTTTTT
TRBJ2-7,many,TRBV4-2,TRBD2,CASSQDRAGVQYF,TGTGCCAGCAGCCAGGATCGGGCGGGGGTGCAGTACTTC